The 20 T cell receptor beta chains below all came from one sample that was sequenced in a study of shared clonotypes between healthy human individuals. Assay used: immunoSEQ multiplex PCR; TCRdb lists only in-frame clones, some missing. The table lists around 1.6 million clones, under 99% of them singletons. Sequencing was carried out using naive CD4+ T cells sorted from blood. Subset noted: CD45RA+ positively selected. The receptor source for this set is a man younger than 45 in good health.

This chain uses TRBV15 with TRBJ1-4, with 10 bases fitting TRBD1. The trim removed 4 bases at V and 3 bases at J, leaving 11 bases unmatched. Germline V lookup: CDR1 LNHNV, CDR2 YYDKDF (reference sequence). CDR3 length equals 18 residues. The CDR3 DNA sequence: TGTGCCACCAGCACACCGGGACAGGGGAGATTGGCTAATGAAAAACTGTTTTTT. Its protein is CATSTPGQGRLANEKLFF.

The sample holds one count of this clone. The J gene is TRBJ2-7, the V gene TRBV18; 10 bases align to TRBD1. CDR3 length equals 13 residues. The germline V gene encodes CDR1 KGHSH and CDR2 LQKENI. J was trimmed by 2 bases and V by 5 bases; bases with no gene match: 0. CDR3 sequence: CASSGTGAYEQYF. In nucleotides, the CDR3 is TGTGCCAGCTCAGGGACAGGGGCCTACGAGCAGTACTTC.

CDR3 coding DNA: TGTGCCAGCAGCTTGGCGCGATTCGGGGGAACCGGGGAGCTGTTTTTT. Translated, it gives CASSLARFGGTGELFF. The rearrangement uses TRBV5-4 and TRBJ2-2; a possible D gene is TRBD2 (6 bases). V shed 0 bases and J shed 5 bases, with 14 bases lying between them. The CDR3 runs to 16 residues. Germline loops: CDR1 SGHNT, CDR2 YYREEE (reference sequence).

V gene TRBV28 combines with J gene TRBJ1-5; D remains unclear. Germline assignment: CDR1 MDHEN and CDR2 SYDVKM. CDR3 length: 14 amino acids. V dropped 2 bases and J dropped 4 bases, with 9 bases sitting between them. CDR3 sequence: CASSLGPYNQPQHF. The CDR3, as DNA: TGTGCCAGCAGTTTAGGTCCCTATAATCAGCCCCAGCATTTT.

The V call is TRBV10-3, the J call TRBJ1-3; D is unresolved. The CDR3 has 11 amino acids. V was trimmed by 2 bases and J by 8 bases, leaving 4 bases between them. The germline V gene encodes CDR1 ENHRY and CDR2 SYGVKD. The CDR3 is CAISERDTIYF. The CDR3 DNA sequence: TGTGCCATCAGTGAGCGGGACACCATATATTTT.

The chain carries TRBV5-4 and TRBJ1-4, with 8 bases matching TRBD1. The CDR3 is 17 residues long. The germline V gene encodes CDR1 SGHNT and CDR2 YYREEE (reference sequence). V shed 4 bases and J 4 bases; nucleotides not matched to a gene: 12. The CDR3 nucleotides are TGTGCCAGCAGCCCGCGGACAGGGAATTTGGGTAATGAAAAACTGTTTTTT. Translation gives CASSPRTGNLGNEKLFF.

The chain uses TRBV5-1 and TRBJ2-2, with TRBD1 matching 11 bases. This CDR3 has 16 residues. V shed 4 bases, J shed 7 bases, and the junction held 9 bases outside the gene matches. Germline V lookup: CDR1 SGHRS, CDR2 YFSETQ. The CDR3 DNA follows: TGCGCCAGCAGCCCCTTCGGACAGGGGGCAGGCGGGGAGCTGTTTTTT. Translation gives CASSPFGQGAGGELFF.

V usage is TRBV11-3 and J usage is TRBJ2-1; no definite D call. Germline CDR1 reads SGHNT; CDR2 reads YENEEA. Trimming left V 1 base short and J 6 bases short, with 7 bases between. This CDR3 spans 13 amino acids. Written as DNA, the CDR3 is TGTGCCAGCAGCTTAGTGCCCCGCAATGAGCAGTTCTTC. It specifies CASSLVPRNEQFF.

The V gene is TRBV7-6, the J gene TRBJ2-5; 7 nucleotides agree with TRBD1. Looked up from germline, CDR1 is SGHVS and CDR2 is FNYEAQ. Trimming at V came to 1 base and at J to 1 base, leaving 3 bases not matched to a gene. The CDR3 loop spans 15 amino acids. The DNA of the CDR3 is TGTGCCAGCAGCTTAGAGCCAGGGGGCCAAGAGACCCAGTACTTC. It yields the protein CASSLEPGGQETQYF.

A single count supports this clone. The chain combines TRBV6-1 with TRBJ2-5, with TRBD1 identical over 9 bases. V was clipped by 5 bases and J by 5 bases; unmatched bases: 9. Per the germline V gene, CDR1 is MNHNS and CDR2 is SASEGT. The CDR3 has 15 residues. The CDR3 DNA is TGTGCCAGCAGTAACCCGGGACAGGGTACGGAGACCCAGTACTTC. The encoded protein is CASSNPGQGTETQYF.

The rearrangement uses TRBV4-2 and TRBJ1-4, with D hard to call. The germline gives CDR1 LGHNA, CDR2 YNFKEQ. This CDR3 region has 12 residues. Trimming took 6 bases from V and 0 from J, leaving 2 bases between them. In DNA form, the CDR3 reads TGTGCCAGCAGGGCAACTAATGAAAAACTGTTTTTT. Translating gives CASRATNEKLFF.

The gene calls are TRBV5-1 and TRBJ2-1; TRBD1 aligns across 11 bases. Trimming took 2 bases from V and 3 from J; bases not matched to a gene: 4. The CDR3 sequence is 16 residues long. Per germline, CDR1 SGHRS and CDR2 YFSETQ. CDR3 sequence: CASSLGQGARYNEQFF. CDR3 nucleotides: TGCGCCAGCAGCTTAGGACAGGGGGCGCGCTACAATGAGCAGTTCTTC.

This sequence joins TRBV28 and TRBJ1-3, with D uncertain. The CDR3 runs 13 residues. Germline-derived CDR1 and CDR2 are MDHEN and SYDVKM. Trimming removed 2 bases at V and 8 bases at J, with 10 bases between. The CDR3 DNA is TGTGCCAGCAGTTTAGGGCCATTGGACACCATATATTTT. It specifies CASSLGPLDTIYF.

This rearrangement joins TRBV6-6 to TRBJ2-7; unclear D gene. Trimming took 6 bases from V and 7 from J, leaving 19 bases between them. Germline CDR1 reads MNHNY; CDR2 reads SVGAGI (reference sequence). This CDR3 contains 14 residues. The CDR3 sequence is CASSRRTAGGEQYF. CDR3 coding DNA: TGTGCCAGCAGCCGAAGGACGGCCGGTGGGGAGCAGTACTTC.

Only a few counts were recorded for this clone. The rearrangement joins TRBV2 to TRBJ2-3; D not certain. Germline V gene lookup returns CDR1 SNHLY and CDR2 FYNNEI. CDR3 size: 11 residues. Trimming stripped 8 bases from V and 5 bases from J, with 8 bases between. The CDR3 DNA reads TGTGCCAGCTTCCTGAAAGATACGCAGTATTTT. Encoded protein: CASFLKDTQYF.

The chain is built from TRBV6-1 and TRBJ2-7; perhaps TRBD2 as D (6 bases). This CDR3 spans 12 amino acids. V lost 8 bases and J 6 bases, leaving 14 bases between the germline ends. The germline V gene encodes CDR1 MNHNS and CDR2 SASEGT. The CDR3 sequence is CASGYTGLEQYF. The CDR3 bases are TGTGCCAGCGGTTATACGGGACTCGAGCAGTACTTC.

The rearrangement joins TRBV6-1 to TRBJ2-1; D remains ambiguous. Trimming pared 8 bases from V and 0 bases from J, leaving 11 bases between. Germline-derived CDR1 and CDR2 are MNHNS and SASEGT. The CDR3 length is 14 residues. CDR3 nucleotide sequence: TGTGCCAGCGTTAGTCGCGGCTCCTACAATGAGCAGTTCTTC. Translated: CASVSRGSYNEQFF.

As for this clone: Additional DNA sequences in this sample encode the identical CDR3. The chain has TRBV28 and TRBJ1-1; D remains ambiguous. V was cut by 5 bases and J by 1 base, with 8 bases left in between. Germline V gives CDR1 MDHEN, CDR2 SYDVKM. CDR3 length: 13 amino acids. The DNA for the CDR3 is TGTGCCAGCAGTCTCCAGGAGAACACTGAAGCTTTCTTT. Translating gives CASSLQENTEAFF.

This sequence joins TRBV4-1 and TRBJ2-7; D is possibly TRBD1 (8 bases). CDR1 and CDR2 (germline): MGHRA, YSYEKL. The CDR3 extends over 16 amino acids. V gave up 4 bases and J gave up 6 bases, with 22 bases separating them. The CDR3 region has the DNA TGCGCCAGCAGCCCAGGCGGGGGACAGGCTATATCCGAGCAGTACTTC. It specifies CASSPGGGQAISEQYF.

The CDR3 sequence is CASSPRLLNYGYTF. The CDR3 DNA reads as TGTGCCAGCAGTCCCCGACTGCTTAACTATGGCTACACCTTC. The chain recombines TRBV27 with TRBJ1-2, with D hard to call. The V end was cut by 5 bases, the J end by 1 base, with 11 bases between. The CDR3 has 14 residues. The germline gives CDR1 MNHEY, CDR2 SMNVEV (reference sequence).